This T cell receptor (beta chain) was sequenced for a study of response to subunit inactivated influenza vaccine. Remarks on this clonotype: No antigen is known for it.

MiXCR was run by TCRdb on the RT-PCR reads, yielding one entry per CDR3 protein. The table has 650,000 to 850,000 distinct CDR3 sequences, around 14% seen once. Study observations and caveats: Researchers suggested that each seasonal influenza vaccination recruits few new T cells.

In germline, CDR1 is PRHDT, CDR2 FYEKMQ (reference sequence). The V gene end was trimmed by 5 bases and the J gene end by 4 bases; junction bases not matched to a gene: 8. The CDR3 runs to 16 residues. This chain joins TRBV13 and TRBJ2-1, with TRBD2 identical over 10 bases. The source material was PBMCs from blood, sampled roughly 2 weeks before vaccination. This TCR came from a man over 45 who received an inactivated influenza vaccine. Here the CDR3 DNA reads TGTGCCAGCAGCCCGAAAGCGGGAGGGTGGTACAATGAGCAGTTCTTC. Amino acids: CASSPKAGGWYNEQFF.